These 21 T cell receptor beta chains share one sample of origin, sequenced in a study of cytomegalovirus exposure and HLA in healthy donors. 60 Vbeta and 13 Jbeta primers were used in PCR. Data came from immunoSEQ multiplex PCR; TCRdb stores just in-frame clones and leaves some out. The specimen's table records approximately 120,000 clones. Sequencing was carried out using PBMCs. Source of these receptors: a man aged 40-49 years in good health and CMV-seronegative.

The chain joins TRBV7-9 to TRBJ2-1, with 13 bases aligning to TRBD2. The CDR3 is made up of 17 amino acids. Germline V CDR1 and CDR2: SEHNR, FQNEAQ (reference sequence). V gave up 8 bases and J gave up 0 bases; unmatched junction bases: 7. CDR3 bases: TGTGCCAGCCGGTCACTAGCGGGAGGGCGCTCCTACAATGAGCAGTTCTTC. The encoded protein is CASRSLAGGRSYNEQFF.

The rearrangement links TRBV5-1 to TRBJ2-5, with 9 nucleotides matching TRBD2. Losses at the gene ends were 0 bases for V and 5 bases for J; bases not matched to a gene: 5. Germline V CDR1 and CDR2: SGHRS, YFSETQ. This CDR3 spans 15 amino acids. The CDR3 here is CASSLAGGRVETQYF. The CDR3 DNA reads TGCGCCAGCAGCTTGGCTGGCGGGAGGGTGGAGACCCAGTACTTC. The variable domain in full, with the rest retrieved from reference TRBV5-1 and TRBJ2-5, is KAGVTQTPRYLIKTRGQQVTLSCSPISGHRSVSWYQQTPGQGLQFLFEYFSETQRNKGNFPGRFSGRQFSNSRSEMNVSTLELGDSALYLCASSLAGGRVETQYFGPGTRLLVL.

This chain links TRBV10-1 with TRBJ2-2; 8 bases are shared with TRBD2. J lost 6 bases, V lost 5 bases, and 14 bases had no gene match. CDR3 length: 17 residues. Germline-derived CDR1 and CDR2 are WNHNN and SYGVQD (reference sequence). CDR3 in amino acids: CASSHTSGPDEAGELFF. In nucleotides, the CDR3 is TGCGCCAGCAGTCATACTAGCGGCCCGGACGAGGCCGGGGAGCTGTTTTTT.

The V gene is TRBV19, the J gene TRBJ2-7, with 9 bases fitting TRBD1. The ends lost 5 bases at V and 1 base at J; junction bases unmatched: 9. Germline V gene lookup returns CDR1 LNHDA and CDR2 SQIVND (reference sequence). This CDR3 region has 16 residues. The DNA of the CDR3 is TGTGCCAGTAGTGCGCTTCGGGACAGGGCTTCCTACGAGCAGTACTTC. Translated: CASSALRDRASYEQYF.

The CDR3 sequence is CASSQGRVDRSTEAFF. CDR3 in DNA: TGTGCCAGCAGCCAGGGTAGGGTGGACAGGTCAACTGAAGCTTTCTTT. V and J are TRBV5-4 and TRBJ1-1, with 7 nucleotides matching TRBD1. V was clipped by 4 bases and J by 5 bases; unmatched bases: 14. The CDR3 sequence is 16 residues long. The germline V gene has CDR1 SGHNT and CDR2 YYREEE (reference sequence).

The chain recombines TRBV2 with TRBJ2-7; 7 bases are shared with TRBD2. The CDR3 runs to 16 residues. Germline CDR1 reads SNHLY; CDR2 reads FYNNEI. J was trimmed by 0 bases and V by 2 bases; bases with no gene match: 7. The CDR3 loop is CASSEQLLATSYEQYF. CDR3 DNA sequence: TGTGCCAGCAGTGAACAGCTACTAGCGACCTCCTACGAGCAGTACTTC.

The CDR3 sequence is CASSPRGGIASYEQYF. The CDR3 DNA follows: TGTGCCAGCAGCCCCCGGGGGGGGATCGCCTCCTACGAGCAGTACTTC. V usage is TRBV14 and J usage is TRBJ2-7, with 8 bases identical to TRBD2. CDR1 and CDR2 (germline): SGHDN, FVKESK. The V segment lost 4 bases and the J segment 0 bases; nucleotides outside the gene matches: 8. The CDR3 loop spans 16 amino acids. Drawing the rest from reference TRBV14 and TRBJ2-7, the complete variable domain is EAGVTQFPSHSVIEKGQTVTLRCDPISGHDNLYWYRRVMGKEIKFLLHFVKESKQDESGMPNNRFLAERTGGTYSTLKVQPAELEDSGVYFCASSPRGGIASYEQYFGPGTRLTVT.

V is TRBV19 and J is TRBJ2-5; 8 bases are shared with TRBD1. CDR1 and CDR2 (germline): LNHDA, SQIVND (reference sequence). The J segment lost 6 bases and the V segment lost 3 bases, leaving 6 bases of the junction unmatched. The CDR3 spans 14 residues. CDR3 amino acids: CASSIGQGWKTQYF. In nucleotides, the CDR3 is TGTGCCAGTAGTATTGGACAGGGATGGAAGACCCAGTACTTC.

V usage is TRBV30 and J usage is TRBJ1-2; 7 bases are a match to TRBD1. J gave up 5 bases and V 5 bases, and 11 bases lay outside the gene matches. This CDR3 comprises 14 residues. Per the germline V gene, CDR1 is GTSNPN and CDR2 is SVGIG (reference sequence). The chain's CDR3 is CAWRSRQGVYGYTF. Here the CDR3 DNA reads TGTGCCTGGCGATCACGTCAGGGGGTGTATGGCTACACCTTC. The whole variable domain, filled in from reference TRBV30 and TRBJ1-2, reads SQTIHQWPATLVQPVGSPLSLECTVEGTSNPNLYWYRQAAGRGLQLLFYSVGIGQISSEVPQNLSASRPQDRQFILSSKKLLLSDSGFYLCAWRSRQGVYGYTFGSGTRLTVV.

The genes are TRBV4-1 and TRBJ2-7, with 9 bases lining up with TRBD1. From germline, CDR1 is MGHRA and CDR2 YSYEKL. V lost 4 bases and J lost 5; bases outside the gene matches: 9. The CDR3 is made up of 15 amino acids. The CDR3, as DNA: TGCGCCAGCAGCCTCCGGGACAGGGATTCACACGAGCAGTACTTC. The encoded protein is CASSLRDRDSHEQYF.

The chain is built from TRBV11-3 and TRBJ2-3; 7 bases agree with TRBD2. The germline CDR1 and CDR2 sequences are SGHNT and YENEEA. The CDR3 has 11 residues. V trimming: 8 bases; J trimming: 6 bases; junction bases outside the gene matches: 2. The CDR3 sequence is CASSGGDTQYF. The CDR3 region has the DNA TGTGCCAGCTCCGGGGGGGATACGCAGTATTTT.

The chain is built from TRBV10-1 and TRBJ2-7, with TRBD2 matching 7 bases. Trimming removed 3 bases from V and 6 bases from J; junction bases left unmatched: 11. The CDR3 totals 15 residues. Germline loops: CDR1 WNHNN, CDR2 SYGVQD (reference sequence). The CDR3 sequence is CASSENRGRASEQYF. CDR3 DNA sequence: TGCGCCAGCAGTGAAAATCGGGGGAGGGCCTCCGAGCAGTACTTC.

The gene calls are TRBV10-3 and TRBJ2-1; possibly TRBD1 for D (5 bases). Germline V gives CDR1 ENHRY, CDR2 SYGVKD. Trimming left V 10 bases short and J 0 bases short, with 13 bases between. The CDR3 is 14 residues long. As DNA, the CDR3 is TGTGCCACGCGGCGCGACAGCTCCTACAATGAGCAGTTCTTC. Translation: CATRRDSSYNEQFF.

The chain recombines TRBV5-4 with TRBJ2-6; tentative D call: TRBD1 (5 bases). Germline values: CDR1 SGHNT, CDR2 YYREEE (reference sequence). The CDR3 is 15 residues long. The V end lost 0 bases, the J end lost 4 bases, and 8 bases lay between the germline ends. For the CDR3, the DNA is TGTGCCAGCAGCTTGGCAGGGTACGGGGCCAACGTCCTGACTTTC. This gives the protein CASSLAGYGANVLTF.

This chain joins TRBV7-2 and TRBJ2-1; perhaps TRBD2 as D (6 bases). V dropped 4 bases and J dropped 10 bases, with 23 bases sitting between them. Germline-derived CDR1 and CDR2 are SGHTA and FQGNSA. The CDR3 is made up of 16 amino acids. Written as DNA, the CDR3 is TGTGCCAGCAGCTCATCCGTGGGGGGAGTCCACGGGGAGCAGTTCTTC. Its protein product is CASSSSVGGVHGEQFF.

The J gene is TRBJ1-1, the V gene TRBV4-3; D uncertain. In germline, CDR1 is LGHNA, CDR2 YSLEER. The CDR3 has 14 residues. V lost 2 bases, J lost 5 bases, and 12 bases lay in between. DNA for the CDR3: TGCGCCAGCAGCCAATCACGCGCCCTTACTGAAGCTTTCTTT. This codes for CASSQSRALTEAFF.

The chain is built from TRBV4-2 and TRBJ2-7, with TRBD2 identical over 14 bases. CDR1 and CDR2 (germline): LGHNA, YNFKEQ. This CDR3 is 16 amino acids long. Losses at the gene ends were 4 bases for V and 7 bases for J; bases not matched to a gene: 9. CDR3 residues: CASSPGTSGRSREQYF. The CDR3 DNA sequence: TGTGCCAGCAGCCCCGGGACTAGCGGGAGATCCCGAGAGCAGTACTTC.

The CDR3 spells CSVEDQARLSYNEQFF. The CDR3 DNA follows: TGCAGCGTTGAAGATCAAGCGAGACTTTCCTACAATGAGCAGTTCTTC. V gene TRBV29-1 combines with J gene TRBJ2-1; D uncertain. This CDR3 has 16 amino acids. V was cut by 0 bases and J by 1 base, with 13 bases left in between. CDR1 is SQVTM and CDR2 is ANQGSEA in the germline V gene.

This sequence joins TRBV5-5 and TRBJ1-2; 7 bases match TRBD1. Trimming took 0 bases from V and 6 from J; bases not matched to a gene: 11. The CDR3 has 16 residues. Germline loops: CDR1 SGHKS, CDR2 YYEKEE (reference sequence). CDR3 residues: CASSLGPDRYTDGYTF. CDR3 bases: TGTGCCAGCAGCTTGGGCCCGGACAGGTATACGGATGGCTACACCTTC.

This chain links TRBV6-9 with TRBJ1-1; 7 nucleotides match TRBD1. The CDR3 spans 17 residues. In germline, CDR1 is MNHGY, CDR2 SVAAGI. Trimming removed 6 bases from V and 3 bases from J; junction bases left unmatched: 16. In nucleotides, the CDR3 is TGTGCCAGCAGCCCCTTCACAGGGGCGACTCCGGACACTGAAGCTTTCTTT. Amino acid sequence: CASSPFTGATPDTEAFF.

CDR3 sequence reads: CASSPQQGGNYGYTF. The CDR3 DNA reads TGCGCCAGCAGCCCCCAACAGGGGGGAAACTATGGCTACACCTTC. The J gene is TRBJ1-2, the V gene TRBV4-1, with 8 positions matching TRBD1. Losses at the gene ends were 4 bases for V and 2 bases for J; bases not matched to a gene: 6. The CDR3 spans 15 residues. Germline V lookup: CDR1 MGHRA, CDR2 YSYEKL.